Reported below is one T cell receptor beta chain. Its matching antigen is unknown. The record originates from a study of monozygotic twins with inflammatory bowel disease. Overall study findings and caveats: A single strong IBD-associated signal or clonotype was not supported by the findings. The study found lower TCRbeta diversity (inverse Simpson) in IBD patients than in healthy co-twins.

The authors drew roughly 2.5 ml of blood from each donor. This CDR3 region has 14 residues. CDR1 DFQATT and CDR2 SNEGSKA come from the germline V gene (reference sequence). TCRdb re-called the 5' RACE reads and shows each CDR3 protein once, DNA omitted. The specimen's table records about 300,000 distinct CDR3 sequences. The sample comprised blood. The sequence was obtained from a human donor with ulcerative colitis or Crohn's disease, or a healthy co-twin of an affected twin (not recorded which). The chain joins TRBV20-1 to TRBJ2-1; without DNA, the TCRdb call of TRBD2 cannot be checked. CDR3 protein: CSARAERERNEQFF.